This T cell receptor (beta chain) was found in a study of blood T cell repertoires in COVID-19 (dated by TCRdb to between 2020 and 2021). Concerning the study at large: Collaborator samples came from the United States, Italy and Spain and covered acute and convalescent phases of COVID-19. The material from the prospective study consisted of cDNA or gDNA derived from T cells, B-cell-depleted T cells, or PBMCs. Subjects who had been exposed to COVID-19, were actively infected with it, or had recovered from it provided the deeply sampled blood TCRbeta repertoires that made up the dataset. The repertoires were released in a freely available public database intended as a resource for research on the immune response to SARS-CoV-2. Samples came from the ongoing ImmuneRACE study (first 160 participants) plus 1,254 subjects from 6 global collaborators. A de-identified subject ID, COVID-19 status, age in years and sex were almost always included in the sample metadata. Where HLA class I and class II types were available, the types were taken from metadata supplied by the sample provider, not from assay-based typing. The study at large found these results: The quantity of clinical and demographic metadata differed by source and by participant and was supplied without curation.

The collaborating institutions used their own protocols to collect whole blood in K2EDTA tubes. For TCRbeta analysis, collaborators shipped samples as frozen whole blood, isolated PBMCs, or DNA extracted from either of those sample types. The V end loses 6 bases and the J end loses 5 bases, and a stretch of 16 bases separates them. CDR3 length: 14 amino acids, cysteine to phenylalanine. Kept here is only the CDR3 DNA, which spans 42 bases and is read in frame from base 1. The germline V gene yields MNHEY for CDR1 and SVGAGI for CDR2. TCRbeta CDR3 regions were amplified from genomic DNA by means of the immunoSEQ Assay, a bias-controlled multiplex PCR. On the authors' methods: Within the assay, amplification of reference gene primers was used to estimate how many nucleated cells each sample contained. To quantify the absolute abundance of each unique TCRbeta CDR3 rearrangement, sequence reads were collapsed and filtered. For each sample, productive Simpson clonality was calculated by taking the square root of Simpson's diversity index across productive rearrangements. TCRdb took over this immuneACCESS table, retaining in-frame rearrangements with V and J assigned. Such tables are incomplete; in checked studies, under half of the missing clones stem from an unresolved V gene, and the remainder is unexplained. From that table come the V and J calls and clone size; the DNA was used to work out D and trimming. The sample yields about 180,000 clones; approximately 83% were counted once. The ten largest make up about 3.3% of the sample.

Comments on this clone: Its antigen is still unknown. It has no much larger one-base neighbor in the sample; base qualities were not kept.

What was sequenced was peripheral blood. Recombination linked TRBV6-5 to TRBJ2-5; the D segment could be TRBD2, given 5 matching bases. The sequence derives from a man aged 55-75 years with acute or convalescent COVID-19. The CDR3 protein: CASSGGGVGETQYF. DNA sequence: TGTGCCAGCAGCGGAGGCGGAGTTGGGGAGACCCAGTACTTC.